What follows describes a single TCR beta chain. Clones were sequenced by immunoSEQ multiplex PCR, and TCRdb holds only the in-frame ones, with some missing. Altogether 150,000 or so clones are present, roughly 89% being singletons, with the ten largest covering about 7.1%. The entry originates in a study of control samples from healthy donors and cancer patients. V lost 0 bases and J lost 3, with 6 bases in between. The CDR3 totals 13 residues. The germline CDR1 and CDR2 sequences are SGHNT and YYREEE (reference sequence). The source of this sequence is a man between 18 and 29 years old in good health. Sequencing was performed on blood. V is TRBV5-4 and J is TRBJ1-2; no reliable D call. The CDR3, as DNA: TGTGCCAGCAGCTTGGACGGGGACTATGGCTACACCTTC. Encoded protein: CASSLDGDYGYTF.